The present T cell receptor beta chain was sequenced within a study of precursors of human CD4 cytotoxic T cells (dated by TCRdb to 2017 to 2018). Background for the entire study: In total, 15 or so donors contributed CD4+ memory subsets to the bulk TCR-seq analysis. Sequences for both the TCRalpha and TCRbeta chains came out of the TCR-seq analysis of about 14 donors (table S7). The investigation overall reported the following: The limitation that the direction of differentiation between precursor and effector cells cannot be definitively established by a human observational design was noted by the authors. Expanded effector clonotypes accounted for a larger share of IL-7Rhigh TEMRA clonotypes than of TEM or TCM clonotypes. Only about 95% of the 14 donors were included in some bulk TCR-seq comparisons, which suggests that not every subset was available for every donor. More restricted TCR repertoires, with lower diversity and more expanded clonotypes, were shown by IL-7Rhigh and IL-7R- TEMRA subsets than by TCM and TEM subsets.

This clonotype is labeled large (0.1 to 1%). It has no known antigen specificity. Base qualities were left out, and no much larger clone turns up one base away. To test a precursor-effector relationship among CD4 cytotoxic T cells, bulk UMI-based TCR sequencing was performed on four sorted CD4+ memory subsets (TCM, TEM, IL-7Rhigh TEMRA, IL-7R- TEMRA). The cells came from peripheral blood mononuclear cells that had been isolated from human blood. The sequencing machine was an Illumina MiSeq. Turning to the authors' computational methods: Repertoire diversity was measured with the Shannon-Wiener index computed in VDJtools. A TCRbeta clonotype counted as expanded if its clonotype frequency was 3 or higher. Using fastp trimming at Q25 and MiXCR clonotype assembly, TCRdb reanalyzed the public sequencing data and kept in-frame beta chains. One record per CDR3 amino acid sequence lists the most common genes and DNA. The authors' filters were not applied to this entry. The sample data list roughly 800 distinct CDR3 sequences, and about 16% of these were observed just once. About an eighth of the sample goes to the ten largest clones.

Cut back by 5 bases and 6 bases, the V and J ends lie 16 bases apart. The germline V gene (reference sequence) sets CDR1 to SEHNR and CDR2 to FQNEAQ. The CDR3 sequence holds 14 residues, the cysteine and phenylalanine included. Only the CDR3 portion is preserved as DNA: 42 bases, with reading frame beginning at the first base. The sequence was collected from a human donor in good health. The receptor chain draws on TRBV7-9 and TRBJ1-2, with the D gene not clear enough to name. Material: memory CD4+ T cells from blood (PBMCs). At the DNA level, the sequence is TGTGCCAGCAGCCAGAATGTCCTAGCCAATGGCTACACCTTC. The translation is CASSQNVLANGYTF.